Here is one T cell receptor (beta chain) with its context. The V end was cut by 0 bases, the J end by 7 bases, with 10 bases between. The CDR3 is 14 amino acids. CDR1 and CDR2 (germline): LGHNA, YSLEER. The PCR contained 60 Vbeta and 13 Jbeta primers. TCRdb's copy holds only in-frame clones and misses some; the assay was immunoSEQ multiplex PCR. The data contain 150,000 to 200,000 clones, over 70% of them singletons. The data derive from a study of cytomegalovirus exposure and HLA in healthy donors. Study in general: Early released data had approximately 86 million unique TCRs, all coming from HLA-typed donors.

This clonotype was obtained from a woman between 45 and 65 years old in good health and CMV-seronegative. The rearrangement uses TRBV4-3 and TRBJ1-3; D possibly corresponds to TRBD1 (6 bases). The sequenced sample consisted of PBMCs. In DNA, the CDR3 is TGCGCCAGCAGCCAAGATACAGGGCGGAACACCATATATTTT. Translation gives CASSQDTGRNTIYF.